This T cell receptor beta chain came from a study of type 1 regulatory T cells. The wider study: An in vitro protocol generated T-allo10, a Tr1-enriched, alloantigen-specific CD4 T cell product.

This clonotype appeared a few times. TCRdb reanalysed the reads using MiXCR and keeps one entry per CDR3 protein. The sample carries some 100,000 distinct CDR3 sequences, about a third recorded once. This CDR3 comprises 15 residues. Looked up from germline, CDR1 is SEHNR and CDR2 is FQNEAQ (reference sequence). V dropped 4 bases and J dropped 3; count of bases not matched to a gene: 4. This TCR derives from a human donor in good health. The specimen was CD4+ T cells, either the whole sample or a sorted fraction (not recorded which). The J gene is TRBJ2-7, the V gene TRBV7-9; 12 bases are a match to TRBD2. The CDR3 sequence is CASSSRLAGVYEQYF. The CDR3, as DNA: TGTGCCAGCAGCTCGAGACTAGCGGGAGTCTACGAGCAGTACTTC. Full variable domain (remainder filled in from reference TRBV7-9 and TRBJ2-7): DTGVSQNPRHKITKRGQNVTFRCDPISEHNRLYWYRQTLGQGPEFLTYFQNEAQLEKSRLLSDRFSAERPKGSFSTLEIQRTEQGDSAMYLCASSSRLAGVYEQYFGPGTRLTVT.